The present entry profiles one T cell receptor (beta chain) with its context. This specimen belongs to a study of cytomegalovirus exposure and HLA in healthy donors. CDR3 size: 11 residues. Looked up from germline, CDR1 is SGDLS and CDR2 is YYNGEE. Trimming took off 8 bases at V and 1 base at J, with 4 bases between the two ends. Use of 60 Vbeta and 13 Jbeta primers characterized the PCR. TCRdb's copy holds only in-frame clones and misses some; the assay was immunoSEQ multiplex PCR. The sample gives 150,000 to 200,000 clones, 70% to 90% of which show up once; more than 1.5% is in the top ten. The sequencing sample was made of PBMCs. The chain recombines TRBV9 with TRBJ1-3; D uncertain. This receptor was identified in a woman between 18 and 29 years old in good health and CMV-seronegative. CDR3 protein: CASTSGNTIYF. Written as DNA, the CDR3 is TGTGCCAGTACTTCTGGAAACACCATATATTTT. The full variable domain, with the rest looked up from reference TRBV9 and TRBJ1-3, is DSGVTQTPKHLITATGQRVTLRCSPRSGDLSVYWYQQSLDQGLQFLIQYYNGEERAKGNILERFSAQQFPDLHSELNLSSLELGDSALYFCASTSGNTIYFGEGSWLTVV.